The 18 T cell receptor beta chains listed next were all sequenced from one sample in a study of prognosis after radiotherapy for stage I lung cancer (dated by TCRdb to the early 2020s). The data were produced on an Illumina HiSeq 3000. Two rounds of multiplex PCR were performed to amplify the TCR beta CDR3 region from genomic DNA. In the first PCR round, primers specific to each TRBV and TRBJ gene were used, and the primer sequences were filed in Chinese patent CN105087789A. The public reads were run again by TCRdb, first through fastp at Q25 and then through MiXCR, and only productive beta chains were kept. Rows are unified per CDR3 protein, each entry keeping the most common DNA and genes. The sample has around 28,000 distinct CDR3 sequences on record, under 60% of them singletons. The ten largest clones take up approximately 16% of the sample. Source: PBMCs, taken before or after stereotactic body radiation therapy (not recorded which). The receptors were sampled from a donor over 45 with non-small cell lung cancer.

This clonotype came up many times. The chain is built from TRBV20-1 and TRBJ2-5; D gene unclear. This CDR3 contains 12 residues. Germline loops: CDR1 DFQATT, CDR2 SNEGSKA (reference sequence). Trimming stripped 3 bases from V and 5 bases from J, with 10 bases between. The CDR3 spells CSASLQIETQYF. The CDR3 region has the DNA TGCAGTGCTAGTCTCCAGATTGAGACCCAGTACTTC.

This clonotype has ten or more counts. The gene calls are TRBV4-1 and TRBJ1-1; D remains unclear. V was shortened by 3 bases and J by 2 bases, with 7 bases between the two germline ends. There are 13 residues in the CDR3. From germline, CDR1 is MGHRA and CDR2 YSYEKL. The CDR3 here is CASSQVANTEAFF. Here the CDR3 DNA reads TGCGCCAGCAGCCAGGTAGCAAACACTGAAGCTTTCTTT.

This clonotype came up a few times. At one of its ends the junction is not consistent with the germline gene, which may arise from a read error. V gene TRBV7-9 combines with J gene TRBJ2-5; D gene ambiguous. The CDR3 consists of 11 residues. CDR1 is SEHNR, CDR2 FQNEAQ, per germline (reference sequence). The CDR3 nucleotides are TGTGCCATCATCTTAGAGACCGTCCCGCGCTTC. Its translation is CAIILETVPRF. The entire variable domain, with the rest obtained from reference TRBV7-9 and TRBJ2-5, is as follows: DTGVSQNPRHKITKRGQNVTFRCDPISEHNRLYWYRQTLGQGPEFLTYFQNEAQLEKSRLLSDRFSAERPKGSFSTLEIQRTEQGDSAMYLCAIILETVPRFGPGTRLLVL.

This clonotype was seen many times. J is TRBJ2-5 and V is TRBV11-3; D unclear. This CDR3 has 11 amino acids. V dropped 1 base and J dropped 4 bases, with 1 base sitting between them. Germline V CDR1 and CDR2: SGHNT, YENEEA. This chain's CDR3 is CASSLGETQYF. The CDR3 DNA is TGTGCCAGCAGCTTAGGAGAGACCCAGTACTTC.

A word on this clonotype: This is likely an artifact of a read error, given a far larger clone one base away. The CDR3: CASSSPRGNYEHYF. The CDR3 DNA reads TGTGCCAGCAGTTCCCCACGGGGGAACTACGAGCATTACTTC. This chain uses TRBV6-9 with TRBJ2-7, with D tentatively TRBD2 (6 bases). In germline, CDR1 is MNHGY, CDR2 SVAAGI. This CDR3 has 14 residues.

Here the CDR3 DNA reads TGTGCCACCAGTGATTTTACAGTCAATGAGCAGTTCTTC. Translation gives CATSDFTVNEQFF. The rearrangement links TRBV24-1 to TRBJ2-1; D not certain. The CDR3 has 13 amino acids. Trimming removed 1 base from V and 6 bases from J, with 6 bases in between. Per germline, CDR1 KGHDR and CDR2 SFDVKD.

This clonotype was counted ten times or more. The rearrangement uses TRBV19 and TRBJ1-1; the D is unclear. The CDR3 length is 14 residues. The germline gives CDR1 LNHDA, CDR2 SQIVND (reference sequence). Trimming shortened V by 3 bases and J by 4 bases, and 12 bases separated the two germline ends. In nucleotides, the CDR3 is TGTGCCAGTAGTATGCGTCGAACGCGCACTGAAGCTTTCTTT. Protein sequence: CASSMRRTRTEAFF.

Sample share makes this clonotype medium-sized. The J gene is TRBJ2-2, the V gene TRBV20-1, with D unclear. Trimming took off 5 bases at V and 2 bases at J, with 9 bases between the two ends. The germline CDR1 and CDR2 sequences are DFQATT and SNEGSKA (reference sequence). The CDR3 is 13 amino acids. Here the CDR3 DNA reads TGCAGTGCTCGTCTCACCAACACCGGGGAGCTGTTTTTT. This encodes CSARLTNTGELFF.

For this clonotype: A read error is the likely source, as a far larger clone sits one nucleotide away. The rearrangement uses TRBV6-9 and TRBJ1-4, with a possible D match to TRBD1 (6 bases). Germline lookup yields CDR1 MNHGY and CDR2 SVAAGI. This CDR3 has 16 residues. V lost 4 bases, J lost 0 bases, and 12 bases lay in between. DNA of the CDR3: TGTGCCAGCAGTTTGAGACAGGCTTCAACTAATGAAAAACTGTTTTTT. Protein product: CASSLRQASTNEKLFF.

CDR3 DNA: TGTGCCAGCAGCTTAGAGGGGACAGTTCTAAGGGAGCAGTACTTC. This encodes CASSLEGTVLREQYF. The J gene is TRBJ2-7, the V gene TRBV7-2, with 7 bases fitting TRBD1. Germline V lookup: CDR1 SGHTA, CDR2 FQGNSA. Trimming at V came to 1 base and at J to 7 bases, leaving 10 bases not matched to a gene. The CDR3 covers 15 residues.

Points on this clonotype: Compared with germline, one end of the junction differs, possibly owing to a read error. This chain joins TRBV12-3 or TRBV12-4 and TRBJ2-3; TRBD2 aligns across 7 bases. CDR3 length equals 16 residues. The CDR3 coding sequence is TGTGCCAGCAGTTTCCACAGCGGGATGGCAACAGATACACAGTATTTT. Protein sequence: CASSFHSGMATDTQYF.

In its sample, this clonotype was seen many times. The chain has TRBV4-2 and TRBJ1-1, with a tentative D call TRBD1 (5 bases). The CDR3 totals 15 residues. Deletions cut 0 bases from V and 1 base from J, with 9 bases between. Looked up from germline, CDR1 is LGHNA and CDR2 is YNFKEQ. CDR3 protein: CASSQDRGQNTEAFF. The CDR3 coding sequence is TGTGCCAGCAGCCAAGATCGGGGCCAGAACACTGAAGCTTTCTTT.

The V call is TRBV5-1, the J call TRBJ1-2; D call uncertain. Germline V gene lookup returns CDR1 SGHRS and CDR2 YFSETQ. The CDR3 spans 14 residues. Deletions cut 0 bases from V and 2 bases from J, with 8 bases between. The CDR3 protein is CASSLDSTNYGYTF. The CDR3 region has the DNA TGCGCCAGCAGCTTGGACAGTACCAACTATGGCTACACCTTC.

V and J are TRBV4-2 and TRBJ2-2; D is uncertain. The CDR3 sequence is 15 residues long. Per the germline V gene, CDR1 is LGHNA and CDR2 is YNFKEQ. Trimming removed 1 base at V and 0 bases at J, with 6 bases between. CDR3 residues: CASSQGPANTGELFF. The DNA for the CDR3 is TGTGCCAGCAGCCAAGGGCCAGCGAACACCGGGGAGCTGTTTTTT.

As to this clonotype: The junction and the germline gene differ at one end; a read error may be behind it. The rearrangement uses TRBV12-3 or TRBV12-4 and TRBJ2-7; maybe TRBD1 (5 bases). The CDR3 has 15 amino acids. The CDR3 nucleotides are TGTGCCAGCAGTTCAGCAGGGTCCCTCTTCTACGATCAGTACTTC. Its translation is CASSSAGSLFYDQYF.

In regard to this clonotype: A read error may account for a junction end that differs from germline. CDR3 DNA sequence: TGTGTCAGCAGCTCATTTACTAGAGGTAAGCAGTTCTTC. Translation: CVSSSFTRGKQFF. The V gene is TRBV11-2, the J gene TRBJ2-1; TRBD2 is a possible D gene (5 bases). The CDR3 has 13 amino acids. CDR1 is SGHAT, CDR2 FQNNGV, per germline.

The chain is built from TRBV29-1 and TRBJ1-1, with unresolved D. Germline V gives CDR1 SQVTM, CDR2 ANQGSEA. V gave up 6 bases and J gave up 10 bases, with 21 bases separating them. This CDR3 has 13 amino acids. The CDR3 spells CSVLVGGVSGAFF. The CDR3 nucleotides are TGCAGCGTGCTTGTCGGAGGTGTGTCGGGAGCTTTCTTT.

J is TRBJ2-5 and V is TRBV5-6, with 9 bases aligning to TRBD1. The germline V gene encodes CDR1 SGHDT and CDR2 YYEEEE. This CDR3 contains 14 residues. Trimming took 3 bases from V and 5 from J; bases not matched to a gene: 5. CDR3 nucleotide sequence: TGTGCCAGCAGCTACGGGACAGGGTTGGAGACCCAGTACTTC. This translates into CASSYGTGLETQYF. Complete variable domain (other parts from reference TRBV5-6 and TRBJ2-5): DAGVTQSPTHLIKTRGQQVTLRCSPKSGHDTVSWYQQALGQGPQFIFQYYEEEERQRGNFPDRFSGHQFPNYSSELNVNALLLGDSALYLCASSYGTGLETQYFGPGTRLLVL.